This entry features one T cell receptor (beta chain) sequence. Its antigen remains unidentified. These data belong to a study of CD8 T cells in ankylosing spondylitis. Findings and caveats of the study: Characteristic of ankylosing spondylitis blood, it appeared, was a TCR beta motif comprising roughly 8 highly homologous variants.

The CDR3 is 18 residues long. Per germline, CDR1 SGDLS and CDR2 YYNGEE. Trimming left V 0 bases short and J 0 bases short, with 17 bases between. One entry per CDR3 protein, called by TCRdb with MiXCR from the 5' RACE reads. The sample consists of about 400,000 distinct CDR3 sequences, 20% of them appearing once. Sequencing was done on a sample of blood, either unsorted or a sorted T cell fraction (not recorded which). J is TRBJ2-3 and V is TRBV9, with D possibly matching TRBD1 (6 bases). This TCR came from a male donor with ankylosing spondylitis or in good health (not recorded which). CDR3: CASSVEGTHHSSTDTQYF. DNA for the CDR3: TGTGCCAGCAGCGTAGAGGGGACACACCATTCTAGCACAGATACGCAGTATTTT. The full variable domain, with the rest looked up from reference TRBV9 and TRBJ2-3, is DSGVTQTPKHLITATGQRVTLRCSPRSGDLSVYWYQQSLDQGLQFLIQYYNGEERAKGNILERFSAQQFPDLHSELNLSSLELGDSALYFCASSVEGTHHSSTDTQYFGPGTRLTVL.